These 26 T cell receptor beta chains came from one sample sequenced in a study of cytomegalovirus exposure and HLA in healthy donors. The PCR made use of 60 Vbeta and 13 Jbeta primers. Clones were sequenced by immunoSEQ multiplex PCR, and TCRdb holds only the in-frame ones, with some missing. The table has roughly 160,000 clones, roughly 78% seen once. Sequenced input: PBMCs. Every receptor here comes from a man between 40 and 49 years old in good health and CMV-seronegative.

V gene TRBV7-2 combines with J gene TRBJ2-3; 7 bases agree with TRBD2. V shed 1 base, J shed 4 bases, and the junction held 5 bases outside the gene matches. This CDR3 is 15 amino acids long. Germline CDR1 SGHTA, CDR2 FQGNSA. CDR3 in amino acids: CASSLEGGSADTQYF. The DNA of the CDR3 is TGTGCCAGCAGCTTAGAGGGCGGGAGCGCAGATACGCAGTATTTT.

The CDR3 protein is CAIRLQTSTDTQYF. CDR3 nucleotide sequence: TGTGCCATAAGGCTACAGACCAGCACAGATACGCAGTATTTT. V is TRBV10-3 and J is TRBJ2-3; the D is unclear. Per the germline V gene, CDR1 is ENHRY and CDR2 is SYGVKD. The CDR3 contains 14 residues. Between the trimmed V and J ends, which lost 9 bases and 0 bases, there was a span of 13 bases.

In this sample, this clone turned up once. The genes are TRBV4-3 and TRBJ2-5, with 11 bases matching TRBD2. V gave up 0 bases and J gave up 2 bases; unmatched junction bases: 5. The CDR3 length is 17 residues. The V gene's germline CDR1 is LGHNA and CDR2 YSLEER. In DNA, the CDR3 is TGCGCCAGCAGCCAAGAAGGCCTAGCGGGAGGACAAGAGACCCAGTACTTC. As protein: CASSQEGLAGGQETQYF.

This chain uses TRBV9 with TRBJ2-7; D gene uncertain. There are 13 residues in the CDR3. Germline V gene data show CDR1 as SGDLS and CDR2 as YYNGEE. With 3 bases removed from V and 6 bases from J, the gap between germline ends came to 13 bases. The CDR3 region is CASSATPGGEQYF. Here the CDR3 DNA reads TGTGCCAGCAGCGCCACCCCCGGCGGCGAGCAGTACTTC.

The V and J genes are TRBV6-1 and TRBJ1-2; D is uncertain. The ends were cut back, 6 bases at V and 5 bases at J, with 7 bases in the middle. The CDR3 is 11 amino acids. Germline V gene data show CDR1 as MNHNS and CDR2 as SASEGT. CDR3 DNA: TGTGCCAGCAGCCGGACTTATGGCTACACCTTC. The encoded protein is CASSRTYGYTF.

This clone was counted a few times. This chain joins TRBV19 and TRBJ2-7; TRBD2 agrees at 7 bases. Germline V lookup: CDR1 LNHDA, CDR2 SQIVND (reference sequence). CDR3 size: 15 residues. Trimming took 0 bases from V and 0 from J; bases not matched to a gene: 2. The CDR3 loop is CASSIELAASYEQYF. The CDR3 DNA is TGTGCCAGTAGTATAGAGCTAGCGGCCTCCTACGAGCAGTACTTC.

The gene calls are TRBV11-3 and TRBJ2-1; TRBD1 aligns across 11 bases. Germline trimming cut 1 base from V and 1 base from J; bases unmatched to any gene: 3. CDR3 length: 17 residues. In germline, CDR1 is SGHNT, CDR2 YENEEA. This CDR3 reads CASSLGTGGPSYNEQFF. The CDR3 coding sequence is TGTGCCAGCAGCTTAGGGACAGGGGGCCCGTCCTACAATGAGCAGTTCTTC. Supplemented by reference TRBV11-3 and TRBJ2-1, the full variable domain reads EAGVVQSPRYKIIEKKQPVAFWCNPISGHNTLYWYLQNLGQGPELLIRYENEEAVDDSQLPKDRFSAERLKGVDSTLKIQPAELGDSAVYLCASSLGTGGPSYNEQFFGPGTRLTVL.

The CDR3 reads CASSSKRETAYEQYF. CDR3 sequence (DNA): TGTGCCAGCAGTTCTAAGCGGGAGACGGCCTACGAGCAGTACTTC. The chain joins TRBV6-1 to TRBJ2-7; 8 nucleotides align to TRBD2. The CDR3 has 15 amino acids. The V and J ends lost 5 bases and 2 bases, in that order; junction bases with no gene match: 8. Germline loops: CDR1 MNHNS, CDR2 SASEGT.

This clone has only one observation. The rearrangement links TRBV7-2 to TRBJ2-2, with D possibly TRBD2 on 5 matching bases. Trimming cost V 5 bases and J 5 bases, with 12 bases left between them. The germline V gene has CDR1 SGHTA and CDR2 FQGNSA. CDR3 length: 14 residues. The CDR3 DNA reads as TGTGCCAGCAGCCAAACCCCGGGAACCGGGGAGCTGTTTTTT. Protein: CASSQTPGTGELFF.

The chain carries TRBV28 and TRBJ2-5; possible D gene TRBD2, 5 bases. Near its end, the DNA agrees better with TRBJ2-7, so the J call may be wrong. CDR1 is MDHEN and CDR2 is SYDVKM in the germline V gene. This CDR3 is built from 14 residues. The CDR3 sequence: CASSLAGESYEQYF. The CDR3 DNA sequence: TGTGCCAGCAGTTTGGCCGGGGAATCCTACGAGCAGTACTTC.

The chain is built from TRBV19 and TRBJ2-7; 7 positions match TRBD1. Per the germline V gene, CDR1 is LNHDA and CDR2 is SQIVND (reference sequence). The CDR3 covers 15 residues. The V gene end was trimmed by 3 bases and the J gene end by 2 bases; junction bases not matched to a gene: 7. This chain's CDR3 is CASSMIQGQTYEQYF. In DNA form, the CDR3 reads TGTGCCAGTAGTATGATTCAGGGACAGACCTACGAGCAGTACTTC.

The CDR3 DNA sequence: TGTGCCAGCCATCCGACAGGGGTGAACACTGAAGCTTTCTTT. It encodes CASHPTGVNTEAFF. The chain is built from TRBV6-1 and TRBJ1-1; TRBD1 aligns across 8 bases. Germline assignment: CDR1 MNHNS and CDR2 SASEGT. The CDR3 has 14 amino acids. With V trimmed by 8 bases and J by 0 bases, 5 bases remained unmatched.

The chain couples TRBV27 to TRBJ2-1, with TRBD2 as a possible D gene (6 bases). Germline lookup yields CDR1 MNHEY and CDR2 SMNVEV (reference sequence). Trimming removed 2 bases at V and 5 bases at J, with 16 bases between. The CDR3 length is 16 residues. The CDR3 DNA reads as TGTGCCAGCAGTTTAGGTAATCTAGCGCCGAACAATGAGCAGTTCTTC. Translated: CASSLGNLAPNNEQFF.

The chain joins TRBV11-2 to TRBJ2-7; 11 bases are a match to TRBD2. The J segment lost 3 bases and the V segment lost 6 bases, leaving 7 bases of the junction unmatched. The CDR3 extends over 15 amino acids. In germline, CDR1 is SGHAT, CDR2 FQNNGV. DNA for the CDR3: TGTGCCAGCAGACTACTAGCGGGAGAGCACTACGAGCAGTACTTC. Translating it yields CASRLLAGEHYEQYF. The entire variable domain, with the rest obtained from reference TRBV11-2 and TRBJ2-7, is as follows: EAGVAQSPRYKIIEKRQSVAFWCNPISGHATLYWYQQILGQGPKLLIQFQNNGVVDDSQLPKDRFSAERLKGVDSTLKIQPAKLEDSAVYLCASRLLAGEHYEQYFGPGTRLTVT.

This clone was detected once. The CDR3 bases are TGCGCCAGCAGGTTGACCCAGGGCTCCTACAATGAGCAGTTCTTC. Translated, it gives CASRLTQGSYNEQFF. The chain couples TRBV5-1 to TRBJ2-1; a possible D gene is TRBD1 (5 bases). CDR3 size: 15 residues. Germline V lookup: CDR1 SGHRS, CDR2 YFSETQ. The V gene lost 5 bases and the J gene lost 0 bases, with 12 bases spanning the gap.

The table lists this clone with a few counts. The chain is built from TRBV5-8 and TRBJ2-5; D is unresolved. CDR1 is SGHTS and CDR2 is YDEGEE in the germline V gene. Trimming removed 0 bases from V and 0 bases from J, with 6 bases in between. This CDR3 contains 14 residues. In DNA form, the CDR3 reads TGTGCCAGCAGCTTGGGGCGGTACCAAGAGACCCAGTACTTC. This encodes CASSLGRYQETQYF.

The chain employs TRBV6-1 and TRBJ1-4; D is perhaps TRBD1 (5 bases). Germline assignment: CDR1 MNHNS and CDR2 SASEGT. The CDR3 length is 14 residues. V gave up 8 bases and J gave up 8 bases, with 18 bases separating them. This CDR3 is CASALLAGPEKLFF. CDR3 DNA sequence: TGTGCCAGCGCTCTGTTGGCAGGGCCCGAAAAACTGTTTTTT.

The genes are TRBV30 and TRBJ2-6; a possible D gene is TRBD1 (5 bases). The CDR3 runs to 16 residues. V was cut by 0 bases and J by 0 bases, with 9 bases left in between. Germline V gene sequence: CDR1 GTSNPN, CDR2 SVGIG (reference sequence). CDR3 bases: TGTGCCTGGAGTGTACAGGTCTCCTCTGGGGCCAACGTCCTGACTTTC. Protein product: CAWSVQVSSGANVLTF.

The chain uses TRBV19 and TRBJ2-3; 7 bases agree with TRBD2. The CDR3 sequence is 15 residues long. V lost 5 bases, J lost 2 bases, and 7 bases stayed unmatched. Per germline, CDR1 LNHDA and CDR2 SQIVND (reference sequence). The CDR3 nucleotides read TGTGCCAGTAGTGTCCCTAGCGGATTCACAGATACGCAGTATTTT. Residues: CASSVPSGFTDTQYF.

The J gene is TRBJ2-7, the V gene TRBV28; TRBD2 matches 7 bases. Germline CDR1 reads MDHEN; CDR2 reads SYDVKM. V gave up 3 bases and J gave up 2 bases; unmatched junction bases: 4. The CDR3 sequence is 14 residues long. The CDR3 loop reads CASSFILAAYEQYF. For the CDR3, the DNA is TGTGCCAGCAGTTTTATCCTAGCGGCCTACGAGCAGTACTTC.

The rearrangement joins TRBV7-8 to TRBJ2-2; weak D call: TRBD1 (5 bases). This CDR3 contains 15 residues. Trimming left V 0 bases short and J 4 bases short, with 9 bases between. Germline values: CDR1 SGHVS, CDR2 FQNEAQ. The CDR3 protein is CASSLAATATGELFF. The DNA for the CDR3 is TGTGCCAGCAGCTTAGCTGCGACAGCCACCGGGGAGCTGTTTTTT.

The rearrangement joins TRBV18 to TRBJ2-3, with a weak D call TRBD2 (5 bases). Germline V lookup: CDR1 KGHSH, CDR2 LQKENI. CDR3 length: 14 amino acids. Trimming cost V 2 bases and J 3 bases, with 9 bases left between them. The CDR3 protein is CASSPTQRTDTQYF. In DNA form, the CDR3 reads TGTGCCAGCTCACCAACTCAGCGGACAGATACGCAGTATTTT.

The J gene is TRBJ2-1, the V gene TRBV6-6; tentatively, D is TRBD2 (5 bases). Germline V lookup: CDR1 MNHNY, CDR2 SVGAGI (reference sequence). This CDR3 is 13 amino acids long. V was trimmed by 2 bases and J by 7 bases, leaving 9 bases between them. This CDR3 reads CASSYGLANEQFF. The CDR3 bases are TGTGCCAGCAGTTACGGACTGGCGAATGAGCAGTTCTTC.

Turning to this clone: One end of the junction varies from germline; a read error may be responsible. V gene TRBV7-7 combines with J gene TRBJ2-5; D is unresolved. Matching the DNA end better, TRBJ2-7 makes the J call doubtful. Germline lookup yields CDR1 SSHAT and CDR2 FNYEAQ (reference sequence). This CDR3 region has 13 residues. CDR3 nucleotides: TGTGCTAGCAGCTTAAGGGCAGACTACGAGCAGTACTTC. Protein product: CASSLRADYEQYF.

The rearrangement uses TRBV7-9 and TRBJ2-7, with D perhaps matching TRBD1 (5 bases). V was shortened by 3 bases and J by 6 bases, with 12 bases between the two germline ends. Germline V CDR1 and CDR2: SEHNR, FQNEAQ (reference sequence). This CDR3 region has 13 residues. The CDR3 bases are TGTGCCAGCAGCTTTTTTGGGGCATTCGAGCAGTACTTC. This gives the protein CASSFFGAFEQYF.

This chain links TRBV6-6 with TRBJ2-7, with D uncertain. V was cut by 6 bases and J by 3 bases, with 9 bases left in between. Germline CDR1 MNHNY, CDR2 SVGAGI (reference sequence). This CDR3 is 12 amino acids long. The CDR3, as DNA: TGTGCCAGCAGCCATAGTTTCTACGAGCAGTACTTC. It is translated as CASSHSFYEQYF.